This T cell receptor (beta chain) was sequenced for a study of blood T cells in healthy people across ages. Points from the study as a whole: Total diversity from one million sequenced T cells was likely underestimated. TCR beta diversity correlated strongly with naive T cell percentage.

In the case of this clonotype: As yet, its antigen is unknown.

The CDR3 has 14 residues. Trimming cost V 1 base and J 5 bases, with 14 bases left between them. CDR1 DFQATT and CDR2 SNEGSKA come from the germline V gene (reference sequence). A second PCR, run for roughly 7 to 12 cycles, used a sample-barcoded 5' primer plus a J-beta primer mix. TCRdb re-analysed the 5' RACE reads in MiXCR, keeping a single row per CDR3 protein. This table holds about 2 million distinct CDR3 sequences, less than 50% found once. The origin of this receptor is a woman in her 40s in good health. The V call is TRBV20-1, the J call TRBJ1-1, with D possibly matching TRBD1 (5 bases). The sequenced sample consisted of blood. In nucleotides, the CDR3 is TGCAGTGCTAGAGGGAGAGGGGCACTAACTGAAGCTTTCTTT. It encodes CSARGRGALTEAFF.